This TCR beta chain comes out of a study of CD8 T cells in ankylosing spondylitis. TCRdb fed the 5' RACE reads into MiXCR, producing one record per CDR3 protein. The sample comprises around 340,000 distinct CDR3 sequences, around 15% of which are singletons, and roughly 0.99% rests with the top ten. The junction had 2 bases not matched to a gene; V was cut back by 4 bases and J by 1 base. Germline CDR1 and CDR2: MNHEY and SVGAGI. The CDR3 is made up of 17 amino acids. Input material: blood, either unsorted or a sorted T cell fraction (not recorded which). This TCR derives from a male donor with ankylosing spondylitis or in good health (not recorded which). The chain combines TRBV6-5 with TRBJ2-2; the match to TRBD2 covers 14 bases. CDR3 amino acids: CASSSTSGRVNTGELFF. The CDR3 bases are TGTGCCAGCAGTTCGACTAGCGGGAGGGTGAACACCGGGGAGCTGTTTTTT.